Shown below are 21 T cell receptor beta chains from a single sample sequenced in a study of T cells in Graves' hyperthyroidism and ophthalmopathy (dated by TCRdb to the late 2010s). Library creation used multiplex PCR. Instrument used: Illumina HiSeq 2000. The TCR beta CDR3 regions were amplified from the RNA transcripts. The first round of RT-PCR for the TCR CDR3 was performed with the HTBI primer set and the Qiagen OneStep RT-PCR kit. Through fastp at Q25 and MiXCR, TCRdb rebuilt clones from the public reads, retaining in-frame beta chains. CDR3 protein duplicates are merged, each entry listing the most common genes and DNA. Present in this sample are more than 450,000 distinct CDR3 sequences, 12% to 15% of which were seen just once. Roughly 13% of the sample comes from the top ten. The source material was blood. The receptors were gathered from a woman in her forties with Graves' hyperthyroidism.

This chain links TRBV5-1 with TRBJ2-5; TRBD2 matches 12 bases. J was trimmed by 5 bases and V by 3 bases; bases with no gene match: 8. Germline CDR1 and CDR2: SGHRS and YFSETQ. The CDR3 loop spans 16 amino acids. The CDR3 is CASSSLTSGRGETQYF. The CDR3 coding sequence is TGCGCCAGCAGCTCACTGACTAGCGGGAGAGGGGAGACCCAGTACTTC.

This clonotype was counted ten times or more. The V call is TRBV2, the J call TRBJ2-5; tentatively, D is TRBD2 (5 bases). CDR1 and CDR2 from the germline V gene are SNHLY and FYNNEI. The CDR3 covers 15 residues. V was shortened by 4 bases and J by 1 base, with 13 bases between the two germline ends. CDR3 loop: CASSVRGIPQETQYF. The DNA of the CDR3 is TGTGCCAGCAGTGTTCGGGGTATCCCCCAAGAGACCCAGTACTTC. The whole variable domain, filled in from reference TRBV2 and TRBJ2-5, reads EPEVTQTPSHQVTQMGQEVILRCVPISNHLYFYWYRQILGQKVEFLVSFYNNEISEKSEIFDDQFSVERPDGSNFTLKIRSTKLEDSAMYFCASSVRGIPQETQYFGPGTRLLVL.

This clonotype occurred many times. V usage is TRBV7-2 and J usage is TRBJ2-7; 7 bases are shared with TRBD2. With V trimmed by 4 bases and J by 2 bases, 5 bases remained unmatched. Germline values: CDR1 SGHTA, CDR2 FQGNSA. The CDR3 contains 14 residues. The CDR3 reads CASSSGRVTYEQYF. The CDR3, as DNA: TGTGCCAGCAGCTCGGGGAGGGTCACCTACGAGCAGTACTTC. The whole variable domain, filled in from reference TRBV7-2 and TRBJ2-7, reads GAGVSQSPSNKVTEKGKDVELRCDPISGHTALYWYRQSLGQGLEFLIYFQGNSAPDKSGLPSDRFSAERTGGSVSTLTIQRTQQEDSAVYLCASSSGRVTYEQYFGPGTRLTVT.

This clonotype was recorded many times. This sequence joins TRBV19 and TRBJ2-1, with D possibly TRBD1 on 5 matching bases. The V end lost 6 bases, the J end lost 9 bases, and 12 bases lay between the germline ends. Per the germline V gene, CDR1 is LNHDA and CDR2 is SQIVND (reference sequence). CDR3 length: 12 amino acids. CDR3 loop: CASRDKGSEQFF. In DNA form, the CDR3 reads TGTGCCAGTAGGGATAAGGGGTCTGAGCAGTTCTTC.

The chain couples TRBV6-1 to TRBJ2-5, with 8 bases aligning to TRBD1. Unmatched junction bases numbered 7, after V lost 3 bases and J lost 7 bases. This CDR3 has 14 residues. Germline CDR1 MNHNS, CDR2 SASEGT. CDR3 bases: TGTGCCAGCAGTGAGCCTGGACAGGGTCGGACCCAGTACTTC. It specifies CASSEPGQGRTQYF.

This clonotype showed up many times. The V and J genes are TRBV20-1 and TRBJ2-3, with a tentative D call TRBD1 (6 bases). Germline V gene lookup returns CDR1 DFQATT and CDR2 SNEGSKA (reference sequence). The CDR3 spans 15 residues. Trimming shortened V by 4 bases and J by 2 bases, and 16 bases separated the two germline ends. The CDR3 sequence is CSATSRGQSTDTQYF. DNA of the CDR3: TGCAGTGCTACTAGTCGTGGACAGTCCACAGATACGCAGTATTTT.

This clonotype was seen repeatedly, ten times or more. The rearrangement links TRBV2 to TRBJ2-1; D might be TRBD1 (5 bases). Looked up from germline, CDR1 is SNHLY and CDR2 is FYNNEI. Between the trimmed V and J ends, which lost 3 bases and 5 bases, there was a span of 8 bases. This CDR3 region has 13 residues. Here the CDR3 reads CASSESRDNEQFF. The CDR3 DNA follows: TGTGCCAGCAGTGAGAGCAGGGACAATGAGCAGTTCTTC.

J is TRBJ2-3 and V is TRBV20-1; weak D call: TRBD2 (5 bases). The CDR3 covers 13 residues. Per the germline V gene, CDR1 is DFQATT and CDR2 is SNEGSKA (reference sequence). V dropped 7 bases and J dropped 4 bases, with 15 bases sitting between them. The CDR3 DNA reads TGCAGTGGCCGACGGGATGCTGCAGATACGCAGTATTTT. This sequence encodes CSGRRDAADTQYF.

The J gene is TRBJ2-7, the V gene TRBV12-3 or TRBV12-4; 10 bases line up with TRBD2. Germline trimming cut 4 bases from V and 7 bases from J; bases unmatched to any gene: 10. The CDR3 length is 15 residues. The CDR3, as DNA: TGTGCCAGCAGTTCTAGCGGGAGTGGGAACGGGGAGCAGTACTTC. This sequence encodes CASSSSGSGNGEQYF.

This clonotype was counted many times. The genes are TRBV30 and TRBJ2-7; a possible D gene is TRBD2 (6 bases). V lost 4 bases to trimming and J lost 6 bases, with 13 bases between them. The CDR3 extends over 12 amino acids. CDR1 GTSNPN and CDR2 SVGIG come from the germline V gene (reference sequence). CDR3 sequence reads: CAWTILAAEQYF. The DNA for the CDR3 is TGTGCCTGGACGATACTAGCTGCCGAGCAGTACTTC.

This clonotype was counted at least ten times. J is TRBJ2-1 and V is TRBV19; 12 bases match TRBD2. Germline V CDR1 and CDR2: LNHDA, SQIVND (reference sequence). The CDR3 runs to 15 residues. The junction had 13 bases not matched to a gene; V was cut back by 10 bases and J by 9 bases. The CDR3 DNA reads as TGTGCCACTAAGGGCCTAGCGGGAGGGAACACTGAGCAGTTCTTC. Translated, it gives CATKGLAGGNTEQFF.

This clonotype was counted ten times or more. The chain recombines TRBV12-3 or TRBV12-4 with TRBJ2-1, with TRBD1 as a possible D gene (6 bases). With 6 bases removed from V and 4 bases from J, the gap between germline ends came to 25 bases. The CDR3 sequence is 18 residues long. The CDR3 protein is CASRPVGLGAGSYNEQFF. The CDR3 DNA follows: TGTGCCAGCAGGCCAGTAGGACTGGGGGCGGGCTCATACAATGAGCAGTTCTTC.

This chain joins TRBV30 and TRBJ2-3; TRBD2 aligns across 9 bases. Germline V lookup: CDR1 GTSNPN, CDR2 SVGIG (reference sequence). J gave up 3 bases and V 4 bases, and 2 bases lay outside the gene matches. This CDR3 is built from 13 residues. DNA of the CDR3: TGTGCCTGGATTAGCGGGAGAACAGATACGCAGTATTTT. Its translation: CAWISGRTDTQYF.

The CDR3 loop is CASSQDGGLSGKLFF. For the CDR3, the DNA is TGCGCCAGCAGCCAAGATGGGGGACTCTCGGGAAAACTGTTTTTT. The chain uses TRBV4-1 and TRBJ1-4, with TRBD1 as a possible D gene (5 bases). Trimming cost V 0 bases and J 10 bases, with 15 bases left between them. The CDR3 extends over 15 amino acids. Germline CDR1 reads MGHRA; CDR2 reads YSYEKL.

Concerning this clonotype itself: A much larger clonotype is one base distant, so this may be a read error. The chain recombines TRBV2 with TRBJ2-1, with D perhaps TRBD2 (5 bases). CDR1 SNHLY and CDR2 FYNNEI come from the germline V gene. With 3 bases removed from V and 2 bases from J, the gap between germline ends came to 11 bases. This CDR3 has 15 residues. The CDR3 DNA sequence: TGTGCCAGCAGTGATCGGGGTGAAGCCTACAATGAGCAGTTCTTC. This gives the protein CASSDRGEAYNEQFF.

The sample holds many counts of this clonotype. This CDR3 is CASSGDFPRTGTGNTEAFF. CDR3 nucleotides: TGCGCCAGCAGCGGAGACTTCCCCAGGACAGGGACGGGGAACACTGAAGCTTTCTTT. The rearrangement joins TRBV5-1 to TRBJ1-1, with 8 bases aligning to TRBD1. The CDR3 length is 19 residues. V shed 4 bases, J shed 1 base, and the junction held 18 bases outside the gene matches. Germline V gene data show CDR1 as SGHRS and CDR2 as YFSETQ.

This clonotype was detected ten times or more. The chain joins TRBV6-1 to TRBJ2-2; 13 nucleotides line up with TRBD2. V shed 11 bases, J shed 0 bases, and the junction held 18 bases outside the gene matches. CDR3 size: 20 residues. Germline lookup yields CDR1 MNHNS and CDR2 SASEGT. CDR3 bases: TGTGCCTCAGCAGAGGGACTAGCGGGAAGAATCATAACGAACACCGGGGAGCTGTTTTTT. It specifies CASAEGLAGRIITNTGELFF.

Only a few counts were recorded for this clonotype. V usage is TRBV4-1 and J usage is TRBJ2-6; D is perhaps TRBD1 (6 bases). Germline loops: CDR1 MGHRA, CDR2 YSYEKL. The CDR3 consists of 19 residues. V lost 3 bases and J lost 1, with 19 bases in between. The CDR3 loop reads CASSQRQALDWSGANVLTF. CDR3 coding DNA: TGCGCCAGCAGCCAGAGACAGGCTCTTGATTGGTCTGGGGCCAACGTCCTGACTTTC.

This clonotype has a count of ten or more. The gene calls are TRBV2 and TRBJ2-7; 8 bases fit TRBD2. Germline lookup yields CDR1 SNHLY and CDR2 FYNNEI. Trimming took 6 bases from V and 2 from J; bases not matched to a gene: 6. The CDR3 has 14 residues. The CDR3 DNA reads TGTGCCAGCAGAATAGCGGGGTTAGCCTACGAGCAGTACTTC. Amino acids: CASRIAGLAYEQYF.

The rearrangement joins TRBV15 to TRBJ2-1; D is uncertain. Germline V lookup: CDR1 LNHNV, CDR2 YYDKDF (reference sequence). CDR3 size: 14 residues. Trimming removed 0 bases from V and 11 bases from J, with 14 bases in between. CDR3 bases: TGTGCCACCAGCAGAGATAATATGGCGGCTCAGCAGTTCTTC. Translated, it gives CATSRDNMAAQQFF.

In its sample, this clonotype was seen many times. This chain links TRBV12-5 with TRBJ2-1; 10 nucleotides align to TRBD1. The CDR3 spans 17 residues. The germline gives CDR1 LGHNT, CDR2 FRNRAP. Losses at the gene ends were 0 bases for V and 8 bases for J; bases not matched to a gene: 10. The CDR3 DNA follows: TGTGCTAGTGGTTTGGTTTTAGGGGACAGGGGTGTCCATGAGCAGTTCTTC. Its protein is CASGLVLGDRGVHEQFF.